Presented here are 20 T cell receptor beta chains from one specimen sequenced in a study of blood T cells in healthy people across ages. Through a sample-barcoded 5' primer and a J-beta primer mix, a second PCR was run for roughly 6 to 11 cycles. MiXCR was run by TCRdb on the 5' RACE reads, yielding one entry per CDR3 protein. Seen here are 500,000 to 550,000 distinct CDR3 sequences, 24% observed once, and the top ten hold 7.5% to 9%. The same specimen was also included in a second study, on T cells of mothers and their children.

Specimen: blood. The receptors were gathered from a boy between 10 and 17 years old in good health.

The sample holds a few counts of this clonotype. V and J are TRBV28 and TRBJ1-2; D perhaps matches TRBD1 (5 bases). Trimming removed 6 bases from V and 4 bases from J, with 15 bases in between. CDR3 length: 14 residues. Germline V gives CDR1 MDHEN, CDR2 SYDVKM. As DNA, the CDR3 is TGTGCCAGCAGCCTAGGAGGGGTGGGCTATGGCTACACCTTC. Its translation is CASSLGGVGYGYTF.

The rearrangement links TRBV7-9 to TRBJ2-1; the D call may be TRBD1 or TRBD2 (5 bases each). Germline V CDR1 and CDR2: SEHNR, FQNEAQ (reference sequence). The CDR3 totals 16 residues. V shed 5 bases and J shed 2 bases, with 16 bases lying between them. Here the CDR3 DNA reads TGTGCCAGCAGCCCAGCCCCCATGGGGGCCTACAATGAGCAGTTCTTC. It codes for CASSPAPMGAYNEQFF.

The rearrangement uses TRBV24-1 and TRBJ1-5; 11 bases agree with TRBD1. Germline V gene lookup returns CDR1 KGHDR and CDR2 SFDVKD. The CDR3 is 14 amino acids. The V segment lost 10 bases and the J segment 6 bases; nucleotides outside the gene matches: 7. This chain's CDR3 is CATGTGGIGQPQHF. In nucleotides, the CDR3 is TGTGCCACTGGGACAGGGGGAATTGGTCAGCCCCAGCATTTT.

The chain recombines TRBV9 with TRBJ1-2; D unresolved. Germline-derived CDR1 and CDR2 are SGDLS and YYNGEE. CDR3 length: 11 amino acids. V was shortened by 3 bases and J by 7 bases, with 7 bases between the two germline ends. CDR3 sequence: CASSDLAGYTF. In DNA, the CDR3 is TGTGCCAGCAGCGATTTGGCTGGCTACACCTTC.

The V gene is TRBV5-1, the J gene TRBJ2-1, with D unresolved. From germline, CDR1 is SGHRS and CDR2 YFSETQ. The V and J ends lost 2 bases and 5 bases respectively, with 14 bases between them. This CDR3 is 15 amino acids long. The CDR3 bases are TGCGCCAGCAGCTTAGGGTTAGTTGGGGACAATGAGCAGTTCTTC. Protein: CASSLGLVGDNEQFF. The full variable domain, completed using reference TRBV5-1 and TRBJ2-1, is KAGVTQTPRYLIKTRGQQVTLSCSPISGHRSVSWYQQTPGQGLQFLFEYFSETQRNKGNFPGRFSGRQFSNSRSEMNVSTLELGDSALYLCASSLGLVGDNEQFFGPGTRLTVL.

This chain uses TRBV7-2 with TRBJ2-1; 11 bases agree with TRBD2. The CDR3 is made up of 17 amino acids. V lost 1 base to trimming and J lost 1 base; unmatched junction nucleotides: 3. Germline V gives CDR1 SGHTA, CDR2 FQGNSA. CDR3: CASSLELAGVSYNEQFF. For the CDR3, the DNA is TGTGCCAGCAGCTTAGAACTAGCGGGAGTATCCTACAATGAGCAGTTCTTC.

To note about this clonotype: Since a much larger clone is just one base distant, this may be a read error. The chain joins TRBV6-2 or TRBV6-3 to TRBJ2-2; perhaps TRBD2 as D (5 bases). This CDR3 is built from 15 residues. The germline gives CDR1 MNHEY, CDR2 SVGEGT. V was clipped by 6 bases and J by 4 bases, with 15 bases between them. In nucleotides, the CDR3 is TGTGCCAGCAGCCTCACGAGGGTCGGCACCGGGGAGCTGTTTTTT. The encoded protein is CASSLTRVGTGELFF.

The chain uses TRBV19 and TRBJ2-1; D not certain. The CDR3 loop spans 13 amino acids. The germline gives CDR1 LNHDA, CDR2 SQIVND (reference sequence). V was shortened by 6 bases and J by 2 bases, with 8 bases between the two germline ends. The CDR3 sequence is CASSRTTYNEQFF. The CDR3, as DNA: TGTGCCAGTAGCCGGACGACCTACAATGAGCAGTTCTTC. The full variable domain, in which reference TRBV19 and TRBJ2-1 provide the parts outside the CDR3, is DGGITQSPKYLFRKEGQNVTLSCEQNLNHDAMYWYRQDPGQGLRLIYYSQIVNDFQKGDIAEGYSVSREKKESFPLTVTSAQKNPTAFYLCASSRTTYNEQFFGPGTRLTVL.

This clonotype was seen ten or more times. The chain recombines TRBV5-1 with TRBJ2-7; D is unresolved. Germline V CDR1 and CDR2: SGHRS, YFSETQ. This CDR3 comprises 12 residues. Trimming removed 3 bases at V and 5 bases at J, with 9 bases between. This chain's CDR3 is CASSSDPDEQYF. CDR3 in DNA: TGCGCCAGCAGCTCGGACCCGGACGAGCAGTACTTC. The whole variable domain, filled in from reference TRBV5-1 and TRBJ2-7, reads KAGVTQTPRYLIKTRGQQVTLSCSPISGHRSVSWYQQTPGQGLQFLFEYFSETQRNKGNFPGRFSGRQFSNSRSEMNVSTLELGDSALYLCASSSDPDEQYFGPGTRLTVT.

CDR3 sequence: CASSLGSTFNTEAFF. The CDR3 bases are TGTGCCAGCAGTTTAGGGTCTACCTTTAACACTGAAGCTTTCTTT. The chain combines TRBV12-3 or TRBV12-4 with TRBJ1-1; no reliable D call. V gave up 1 base and J gave up 2 bases, with 11 bases separating them. This CDR3 spans 15 amino acids.

This chain uses TRBV7-2 with TRBJ2-5; D may be TRBD1 (8 bases). In germline, CDR1 is SGHTA, CDR2 FQGNSA. The CDR3 length is 16 residues. Trimming took 4 bases from V and 4 from J, leaving 19 bases between them. CDR3 coding DNA: TGTGCCAGCAGCTCTACTGGACAGGGCGGGGGAGAGACCCAGTACTTC. It yields the protein CASSSTGQGGGETQYF.

This clonotype appeared a few times. V and J are TRBV7-2 and TRBJ2-5; tentatively, D is TRBD1 or TRBD2 (6 bases each). CDR3 length: 18 amino acids. The germline CDR1 and CDR2 sequences are SGHTA and FQGNSA. Trimming took 2 bases from V and 4 from J, leaving 23 bases between them. The CDR3 is CASSLPIRGVTLGETQYF. CDR3 coding DNA: TGTGCCAGCAGCTTACCCATAAGGGGGGTCACTCTGGGAGAGACCCAGTACTTC.

This clonotype was found once. The rearrangement joins TRBV12-3 or TRBV12-4 to TRBJ2-3; 8 nucleotides line up with TRBD1. The CDR3 spans 15 residues. With V trimmed by 7 bases and J by 3 bases, 9 bases remained unmatched. In nucleotides, the CDR3 is TGTGCCAGCACCATGACAGGGGTGAAAACAGATACGCAGTATTTT. Its translation: CASTMTGVKTDTQYF.

The chain employs TRBV5-1 and TRBJ2-5; 15 nucleotides agree with TRBD2. The germline gives CDR1 SGHRS, CDR2 YFSETQ. CDR3 length: 19 amino acids. The V segment lost 0 bases and the J segment 1 base; nucleotides outside the gene matches: 7. CDR3 bases: TGCGCCAGCAGCTTGGCCTTGGGGACTAGCGGGGGGTCCCAAGAGACCCAGTACTTC. Its protein is CASSLALGTSGGSQETQYF.

This rearrangement joins TRBV7-2 to TRBJ2-7; a weak D match, TRBD1 (5 bases). Trimming stripped 2 bases from V and 4 bases from J, with 24 bases between. Looked up from germline, CDR1 is SGHTA and CDR2 is FQGNSA. CDR3 length equals 18 residues. The CDR3 here is CASSLYSPEGREVYEQYF. The CDR3 DNA is TGTGCCAGCAGCTTATATAGCCCAGAAGGCAGGGAAGTGTACGAGCAGTACTTC.

This clonotype was picked up many times. This rearrangement joins TRBV24-1 to TRBJ2-2; D is possibly TRBD1 (6 bases). CDR1 KGHDR and CDR2 SFDVKD come from the germline V gene. This CDR3 contains 15 residues. V gave up 5 bases and J gave up 0 bases, with 9 bases separating them. CDR3 DNA sequence: TGTGCCACCAGTGTCCCAGGGGCGAACACCGGGGAGCTGTTTTTT. Its translation is CATSVPGANTGELFF.

The V and J genes are TRBV14 and TRBJ2-7, with 11 bases lining up with TRBD2. The CDR3 contains 15 residues. Germline V gene sequence: CDR1 SGHDN, CDR2 FVKESK. V trimming: 3 bases; J trimming: 3 bases; junction bases outside the gene matches: 4. The CDR3 region has the DNA TGTGCCAGCAGCCATCGACTAGCGGGGCACTACGAGCAGTACTTC. Protein sequence: CASSHRLAGHYEQYF.

J is TRBJ2-5 and V is TRBV4-2; 8 bases align to TRBD1. The DNA end lines up better with TRBJ2-7; the J call may be wrong. Per the germline V gene, CDR1 is LGHNA and CDR2 is YNFKEQ. CDR3 length equals 15 residues. The CDR3 nucleotides read TGTGCCAGCAGCCAAGGGGAGACAGGGGCCTACGAGCAGTACTTC. As protein: CASSQGETGAYEQYF.

The V call is TRBV9, the J call TRBJ2-2, with D possibly being TRBD1 or TRBD2 (5 bases each). The ends were cut back, 1 base at V and 7 bases at J, with 14 bases in the middle. The CDR3 is 15 residues long. Germline loops: CDR1 SGDLS, CDR2 YYNGEE. The CDR3 is CASSVNGAKGGELFF. The CDR3, as DNA: TGTGCCAGCAGCGTAAACGGGGCAAAGGGCGGGGAGCTGTTTTTT.

In DNA form, the CDR3 reads TGCGCCAGCAGCCAGTGGGACAGGGGGCCTGGGGCCAACGTCCTGACTTTC. This translates into CASSQWDRGPGANVLTF. The chain combines TRBV4-3 with TRBJ2-6; 12 positions match TRBD1. J was trimmed by 2 bases and V by 3 bases; bases with no gene match: 2. The germline V gene has CDR1 LGHNA and CDR2 YSLEER. This CDR3 is 17 amino acids long.